These 30 T cell receptor beta chains originate from one sample sequenced in a study of blood T cell repertoires in COVID-19. Here immunoSEQ multiplex PCR was the method, and the copy in TCRdb shows in-frame clones only, minus some. The sample has around 190,000 clones; around 80% are singletons. The source material was peripheral blood. These receptors came from a human donor in a cohort sampled during active COVID-19.

This chain uses TRBV29-1 with TRBJ2-7; 7 nucleotides align to TRBD1. The CDR3 spans 13 residues. Trimming cost V 4 bases and J 4 bases; bases outside gene matches: 7. In germline, CDR1 is SQVTM, CDR2 ANQGSEA. The CDR3 sequence is CSVVWDSFYEQYF. In DNA, the CDR3 is TGCAGCGTTGTTTGGGACAGTTTTTACGAGCAGTACTTC.

The CDR3 region has the DNA TGCGCCAGCAGTTCAATCCTTCCTAGCGGATACAATGAGCAGTTCTTC. Its protein is CASSSILPSGYNEQFF. This chain links TRBV10-2 with TRBJ2-1; TRBD2 matches at 7 bases. With 5 bases clipped from V and 4 bases from J, the junction kept 11 bases outside the gene matches. Germline assignment: CDR1 WSHSY and CDR2 SAAADI. This CDR3 is built from 16 residues.

The V call is TRBV7-2, the J call TRBJ2-1; a possible D gene is TRBD1 (5 bases). The length of the CDR3 is 14 residues. Per germline, CDR1 SGHTA and CDR2 FQGNSA. Trimming took 5 bases from V and 1 from J, leaving 9 bases between them. The CDR3 protein is CASSRDSSYNEQFF. DNA for the CDR3: TGTGCCAGCAGCCGCGACAGTTCCTACAATGAGCAGTTCTTC.

The chain recombines TRBV5-1 with TRBJ2-1, with TRBD2 matching over 8 bases. The CDR3 is 16 residues long. CDR1 and CDR2 (germline): SGHRS, YFSETQ. The ends lost 4 bases at V and 8 bases at J; junction bases unmatched: 14. The CDR3 sequence: CASSPRWREVTHEQFF. CDR3 nucleotide sequence: TGCGCCAGCAGCCCGCGGTGGCGGGAGGTTACTCATGAGCAGTTCTTC.

This clone appeared a single time. The chain links TRBV6-6 to TRBJ2-7; no reliable D call. The CDR3 is 13 residues long. V was clipped by 2 bases and J by 2 bases, with 7 bases between them. CDR1 and CDR2 from the germline V gene are MNHNY and SVGAGI (reference sequence). The CDR3 loop is CASSYEITYEQYF. For the CDR3, the DNA is TGTGCCAGCAGTTACGAGATCACCTACGAGCAGTACTTC.

V gene TRBV7-2 combines with J gene TRBJ2-5; 8 bases are a match to TRBD1. J gave up 5 bases and V 5 bases, and 7 bases lay outside the gene matches. Germline CDR1 is SGHTA and CDR2 is FQGNSA. The CDR3 consists of 14 residues. In DNA form, the CDR3 reads TGTGCCAGCAGCATCGGACAGGGTGGGGAGACCCAGTACTTC. Translation gives CASSIGQGGETQYF.

This chain connects TRBV7-2 to TRBJ2-7; 8 bases map to TRBD2. Trimming removed 0 bases from V and 5 bases from J; junction bases left unmatched: 0. This CDR3 has 13 residues. CDR1 is SGHTA and CDR2 is FQGNSA in the germline V gene. The CDR3 DNA is TGTGCCAGCAGCTTAGCGCGGGGGGACGAGCAGTACTTC. Its translation is CASSLARGDEQYF.

The chain combines TRBV5-5 with TRBJ2-7, with TRBD2 as a possible D gene (7 bases). Looked up from germline, CDR1 is SGHKS and CDR2 is YYEKEE (reference sequence). Trimming stripped 4 bases from V and 4 bases from J, with 18 bases between. The CDR3 sequence is 15 residues long. CDR3 sequence (DNA): TGTGCCAGCAGCCAAGGGGGGCTAGCGGCATACGAGCAGTACTTC. As protein: CASSQGGLAAYEQYF. The full variable domain, its missing parts supplied by reference TRBV5-5 and TRBJ2-7, is DAGVTQSPTHLIKTRGQQVTLRCSPISGHKSVSWYQQVLGQGPQFIFQYYEKEERGRGNFPDRFSARQFPNYSSELNVNALLLGDSALYLCASSQGGLAAYEQYFGPGTRLTVT.

The chain has TRBV27 and TRBJ1-1; D is unresolved. The CDR3 contains 13 residues. From germline, CDR1 is MNHEY and CDR2 SMNVEV (reference sequence). V dropped 6 bases and J dropped 5 bases, with 13 bases sitting between them. CDR3 loop: CASSQVGRTEAFF. The CDR3, as DNA: TGTGCCAGCAGCCAGGTAGGGAGGACTGAAGCTTTCTTT.

Details on this clone: This CDR3 is also generated by other DNA sequences in the sample. The V and J genes are TRBV5-1 and TRBJ1-4, with unresolved D. This CDR3 has 15 amino acids. Trimming took off 1 base at V and 0 bases at J, with 7 bases between the two ends. Per germline, CDR1 SGHRS and CDR2 YFSETQ. CDR3 in amino acids: CASSLTDPTNEKLFF. In DNA form, the CDR3 reads TGCGCCAGCAGCTTGACAGACCCAACTAATGAAAAACTGTTTTTT.

This clone was recorded once. The chain employs TRBV28 and TRBJ2-1, with TRBD2 matching over 11 bases. There are 14 residues in the CDR3. The germline gives CDR1 MDHEN, CDR2 SYDVKM. V shed 3 bases, J shed 15 bases, and the junction held 10 bases outside the gene matches. In DNA form, the CDR3 reads TGTGCCAGCAGTTTTTCCCTAGCGGGAGGCGGATCGTTCTTC. Translation gives CASSFSLAGGGSFF.

The chain employs TRBV7-2 and TRBJ2-1; D possibly corresponds to TRBD2 (6 bases). This CDR3 is built from 14 residues. Germline-derived CDR1 and CDR2 are SGHTA and FQGNSA. V lost 5 bases and J lost 7, with 15 bases in between. The CDR3 here is CASSPRGIGNEQFF. CDR3 in DNA: TGTGCCAGCAGCCCCCGCGGGATCGGTAATGAGCAGTTCTTC.

This chain connects TRBV6-5 to TRBJ2-3; tentative D call: TRBD2 (6 bases). Trimming removed 5 bases from V and 6 bases from J, with 15 bases in between. CDR1 is MNHEY, CDR2 SVGAGI, per germline. CDR3 size: 14 residues. In DNA, the CDR3 is TGTGCCAGCAGTACGGGACTTTTCGTTGATACGCAGTATTTT. As protein: CASSTGLFVDTQYF.

The rearrangement links TRBV5-1 to TRBJ2-3; D uncertain. The germline V gene has CDR1 SGHRS and CDR2 YFSETQ. The CDR3 has 15 residues. Trimming took off 0 bases at V and 6 bases at J, with 14 bases between the two ends. In DNA, the CDR3 is TGCGCCAGCAGCTTGGCCAACCCCGGGTCCGATACGCAGTATTTT. Its translation is CASSLANPGSDTQYF.

This clone was observed a single time. This chain links TRBV27 with TRBJ1-6; D unclear. Deletions cut 5 bases from V and 5 bases from J, with 7 bases between. The germline V gene has CDR1 MNHEY and CDR2 SMNVEV (reference sequence). This CDR3 region has 13 residues. The CDR3 DNA reads as TGTGCCAGCAGTCCCCGTAATAATTCACCCCTCCACTTT. Encoded protein: CASSPRNNSPLHF.

This clone was counted many times. The chain uses TRBV11-3 and TRBJ2-1, with 7 bases aligning to TRBD2. The CDR3 is 17 amino acids. The J segment lost 4 bases and the V segment lost 3 bases, leaving 12 bases of the junction unmatched. CDR1 and CDR2 from the germline V gene are SGHNT and YENEEA. The CDR3 protein is CASSFGSGRGNYNEQFF. The DNA of the CDR3 is TGTGCCAGCAGCTTTGGTAGCGGGCGAGGAAATTACAATGAGCAGTTCTTC.

The rearrangement links TRBV12-3 or TRBV12-4 to TRBJ2-3, with D perhaps matching TRBD2 (5 bases). The CDR3 loop spans 13 amino acids. V lost 8 bases and J 0 bases, leaving 9 bases between the germline ends. CDR3 sequence: CASSGGSTDTQYF. The CDR3 DNA sequence: TGTGCCAGCTCCGGCGGGAGCACAGATACGCAGTATTTT.

The sample holds one count of this clone. CDR3 DNA: TGTGCCAGCAGTTTGGGACAGGGTAAGGGTGAAGCTTTCTTT. Its translation: CASSLGQGKGEAFF. The genes are TRBV28 and TRBJ1-1; 9 bases are a match to TRBD1. Losses at the gene ends were 3 bases for V and 7 bases for J; bases not matched to a gene: 6. Germline V gives CDR1 MDHEN, CDR2 SYDVKM. The CDR3 contains 14 residues.

The chain employs TRBV7-8 and TRBJ2-5; TRBD2 might be the D (5 bases). In germline, CDR1 is SGHVS, CDR2 FQNEAQ. This CDR3 spans 14 amino acids. The V end was cut by 5 bases, the J end by 4 bases, with 14 bases between. CDR3 residues: CASSQGRRPETQYF. The CDR3 coding sequence is TGTGCCAGCAGCCAAGGACGGAGGCCAGAGACCCAGTACTTC.

V usage is TRBV28 and J usage is TRBJ1-4; D possibly corresponds to TRBD1 (5 bases). The CDR3 totals 14 residues. Germline V gene data show CDR1 as MDHEN and CDR2 as SYDVKM. Trimming removed 2 bases from V and 4 bases from J, with 8 bases in between. The CDR3 bases are TGTGCCAGCAGTTTAGCCAGGGATAATGAAAAACTGTTTTTT. This sequence encodes CASSLARDNEKLFF.

The V and J genes are TRBV18 and TRBJ2-7, with 9 positions matching TRBD2. Unmatched junction bases numbered 3, after V lost 0 bases and J lost 3 bases. The V gene's germline CDR1 is KGHSH and CDR2 LQKENI. The CDR3 has 15 amino acids. CDR3 amino acids: CASSPPREGLYEQYF. As DNA, the CDR3 is TGTGCCAGCTCACCACCGCGGGAGGGCCTCTACGAGCAGTACTTC.

The rearrangement uses TRBV28 and TRBJ2-3; 14 bases agree with TRBD2. Germline loops: CDR1 MDHEN, CDR2 SYDVKM. Trimming at V came to 4 bases and at J to 4 bases, leaving 13 bases not matched to a gene. There are 19 residues in the CDR3. The CDR3 DNA reads TGTGCCAGCAGTTCCCCCCTCGGGACTAGCGGGAGCGGAGCAGATACGCAGTATTTT. As protein: CASSSPLGTSGSGADTQYF.

J is TRBJ1-5 and V is TRBV4-1, with no clear D. This CDR3 has 14 amino acids. Per germline, CDR1 MGHRA and CDR2 YSYEKL. Trimming took off 0 bases at V and 5 bases at J, with 8 bases between the two ends. CDR3 sequence reads: CASSQEGGHQPQHF. In DNA, the CDR3 is TGCGCCAGCAGCCAAGAAGGAGGTCATCAGCCCCAGCATTTT.

The chain joins TRBV2 to TRBJ2-1, with TRBD2 matching over 8 bases. CDR3 size: 15 residues. V shed 4 bases and J 8 bases; nucleotides not matched to a gene: 10. CDR1 is SNHLY and CDR2 is FYNNEI in the germline V gene. The DNA for the CDR3 is TGTGCCAGCAGTGGGGAGCGGGAGATTTTTGATGAGCAGTTCTTC. Its translation: CASSGEREIFDEQFF.

V and J are TRBV19 and TRBJ2-5; TRBD1 matches 8 bases. The CDR3 loop spans 15 amino acids. J lost 4 bases, V lost 1 base, and 5 bases had no gene match. The V gene's germline CDR1 is LNHDA and CDR2 SQIVND (reference sequence). CDR3 DNA sequence: TGTGCCAGTAGTATAGGGCACAGGGGGAGAGAGACCCAGTACTTC. Protein product: CASSIGHRGRETQYF.

In its sample, this clone was seen a few times. This rearrangement joins TRBV11-3 to TRBJ2-1; D is unresolved. This CDR3 is 13 amino acids long. Per germline, CDR1 SGHNT and CDR2 YENEEA. Trimming removed 6 bases from V and 4 bases from J, with 10 bases in between. The CDR3 here is CASSLGDYNEQFF. The DNA of the CDR3 is TGTGCCAGCAGTCTCGGAGATTACAATGAGCAGTTCTTC.

The rearrangement links TRBV28 to TRBJ2-1; TRBD1 might be the D (6 bases). Germline V gives CDR1 MDHEN, CDR2 SYDVKM. The V end lost 4 bases, the J end lost 4 bases, and 17 bases lay between the germline ends. The CDR3 has 16 residues. As DNA, the CDR3 is TGTGCCAGCAGTTCCCCCCCGGACAGCAGATACAATGAGCAGTTCTTC. Translated, it gives CASSSPPDSRYNEQFF.

The J gene is TRBJ2-3, the V gene TRBV5-1, with D hard to call. CDR1 is SGHRS and CDR2 is YFSETQ in the germline V gene. The CDR3 has 13 amino acids. V lost 1 base and J 1 base, leaving 4 bases between the germline ends. The CDR3 coding sequence is TGCGCCAGCAGCTTGTATGGCACAGATACGCAGTATTTT. Translated, it gives CASSLYGTDTQYF.

J is TRBJ2-5 and V is TRBV5-1, with no clear D. V was cut by 4 bases and J by 4 bases, with 5 bases left in between. The germline CDR1 and CDR2 sequences are SGHRS and YFSETQ. CDR3 length: 11 amino acids. This CDR3 reads CASSELETQYF. In DNA form, the CDR3 reads TGCGCCAGCAGCGAACTAGAGACCCAGTACTTC.

The chain couples TRBV12-3 or TRBV12-4 to TRBJ2-7; D is perhaps TRBD1 (6 bases). Trimming removed 6 bases from V and 3 bases from J, with 12 bases in between. The CDR3 is made up of 13 amino acids. The CDR3 loop is CASSGQLGYEQYF. The CDR3 coding sequence is TGTGCCAGCAGCGGACAGCTCGGCTACGAGCAGTACTTC.